The 20 T cell receptor beta chains below were found in one sample sequenced in a study of neoadjuvant anti-PD-1 for oral cavity cancer. TCRdb's copy holds only in-frame clones and misses some; the assay was immunoSEQ multiplex PCR. This table has 30,000 to 40,000 clones, around 87% appearing once. Sequencing used PBMCs, obtained before nivolumab (anti-PD-1) treatment. The receptors were gathered from a person between 35 and 79 years old with oral cavity squamous cell carcinoma.

The chain links TRBV7-6 to TRBJ1-5; D is ambiguous. Trimming cost V 1 base and J 2 bases, with 9 bases left between them. The length of the CDR3 is 15 residues. In germline, CDR1 is SGHVS, CDR2 FNYEAQ. The CDR3 sequence: CASSLGGSGNQPQHF. CDR3 coding DNA: TGTGCCAGCAGCTTAGGAGGGTCGGGCAATCAGCCCCAGCATTTT.

This clone has just one count. The chain is built from TRBV6-1 and TRBJ2-1, with D maybe TRBD1 (6 bases). V was shortened by 2 bases and J by 3 bases, with 11 bases between the two germline ends. CDR1 MNHNS and CDR2 SASEGT come from the germline V gene. The CDR3 covers 15 residues. The CDR3 region has the DNA TGTGCCAGCAGTGAATACGGACAGTACTACAATGAGCAGTTCTTC. This encodes CASSEYGQYYNEQFF.

This rearrangement joins TRBV6-1 to TRBJ1-2, with D maybe TRBD1 (6 bases). Per the germline V gene, CDR1 is MNHNS and CDR2 is SASEGT. Trimming removed 7 bases at V and 5 bases at J, with 20 bases between. The CDR3 is made up of 15 amino acids. CDR3 residues: CASIQRGDWRYGYTF. The CDR3 DNA reads as TGTGCCAGCATTCAAAGGGGGGACTGGAGGTATGGCTACACCTTC.

The rearrangement links TRBV19 to TRBJ1-2; the D is unclear. The CDR3 runs to 14 residues. Trimming removed 0 bases at V and 4 bases at J, with 9 bases between. Germline loops: CDR1 LNHDA, CDR2 SQIVND (reference sequence). CDR3 protein: CASSIDFAIYGYTF. CDR3 nucleotides: TGTGCCAGTAGTATAGATTTCGCTATCTATGGCTACACCTTC.

The chain links TRBV5-4 to TRBJ2-5; D is uncertain. Trimming removed 0 bases from V and 0 bases from J, with 6 bases in between. Per the germline V gene, CDR1 is SGHNT and CDR2 is YYREEE (reference sequence). The CDR3 extends over 14 amino acids. The CDR3, as DNA: TGTGCCAGCAGCTTGGCGGCAGACCAAGAGACCCAGTACTTC. Its translation is CASSLAADQETQYF.

The rearrangement uses TRBV5-8 and TRBJ2-7; 10 bases fit TRBD1. Germline CDR1 and CDR2: SGHTS and YDEGEE. The junction had 8 bases not matched to a gene; V was cut back by 4 bases and J by 4 bases. The CDR3 has 15 amino acids. As DNA, the CDR3 is TGTGCCAGCAGCAATCGACAGGGGGCGAAGTACGAGCAGTACTTC. Protein: CASSNRQGAKYEQYF.

V usage is TRBV7-2 and J usage is TRBJ1-5, with D tentatively TRBD1 (6 bases). Trimming pared 1 base from V and 3 bases from J, leaving 7 bases between. CDR3 length: 14 residues. Germline V CDR1 and CDR2: SGHTA, FQGNSA. The CDR3 here is CASSLGTVNQPQHF. Written as DNA, the CDR3 is TGTGCCAGCAGCTTAGGGACAGTCAATCAGCCCCAGCATTTT.

This chain joins TRBV5-6 and TRBJ2-7; D uncertain. CDR3 length: 12 amino acids. V was pared by 5 bases and J by 3 bases, with 9 bases between. Per germline, CDR1 SGHDT and CDR2 YYEEEE. CDR3 coding DNA: TGTGCCAGCAGTCACAGTTACTACGAGCAGTACTTC. Amino acids: CASSHSYYEQYF.

The rearrangement joins TRBV15 to TRBJ1-2; 8 nucleotides agree with TRBD1. The V gene's germline CDR1 is LNHNV and CDR2 YYDKDF (reference sequence). The CDR3 spans 13 residues. With 3 bases clipped from V and 4 bases from J, the junction kept 1 base outside the gene matches. CDR3 region: CATSSDRGYGYTF. The CDR3 nucleotides are TGTGCCACCAGCAGCGACAGGGGCTATGGCTACACCTTC.

V and J are TRBV6-5 and TRBJ2-7; D is undetermined. This CDR3 is 12 amino acids long. Looked up from germline, CDR1 is MNHEY and CDR2 is SVGAGI. Between the trimmed V and J ends, which lost 8 bases and 4 bases, there was a span of 12 bases. CDR3 region: CASSGSLYEQYF. In DNA form, the CDR3 reads TGTGCCAGCTCAGGCAGTCTATACGAGCAGTACTTC.

The genes are TRBV6-1 and TRBJ1-5; no firm D call. Germline CDR1 MNHNS, CDR2 SASEGT. The CDR3 spans 13 residues. V lost 3 bases to trimming and J lost 15 bases, with 18 bases between them. CDR3 amino acids: CASSESGQLPWHF. Written as DNA, the CDR3 is TGTGCCAGCAGTGAGAGCGGCCAGCTCCCCTGGCATTTT.

V is TRBV19 and J is TRBJ1-2, with D possibly being TRBD1 (6 bases). V gave up 2 bases and J gave up 8 bases, with 15 bases separating them. Germline V gene lookup returns CDR1 LNHDA and CDR2 SQIVND (reference sequence). The CDR3 is 14 amino acids. The CDR3 DNA reads as TGTGCCAGTAGTATATCCCCGGACAGCTGGGGCTACACCTTC. It translates to CASSISPDSWGYTF.

V usage is TRBV6-6 and J usage is TRBJ2-1, with 7 bases aligning to TRBD1. The J segment lost 4 bases and the V segment lost 2 bases, leaving 8 bases of the junction unmatched. Germline-derived CDR1 and CDR2 are MNHNY and SVGAGI (reference sequence). This CDR3 has 16 residues. The CDR3 nucleotides are TGTGCCAGCAGTTACGCTCCGGGACAGCCATACAATGAGCAGTTCTTC. It codes for CASSYAPGQPYNEQFF.

The chain has TRBV9 and TRBJ2-7; 10 positions agree with TRBD1. Trimming at V came to 2 bases and at J to 4 bases, leaving 3 bases not matched to a gene. CDR1 and CDR2 (germline): SGDLS, YYNGEE. This CDR3 is 14 amino acids long. The CDR3 loop reads CASSVMDRGYEQYF. The CDR3 nucleotides read TGTGCCAGCAGCGTCATGGACAGGGGGTACGAGCAGTACTTC.

This chain joins TRBV19 and TRBJ1-3; D call uncertain. Trimming shortened V by 7 bases and J by 1 base, and 11 bases separated the two germline ends. The V gene's germline CDR1 is LNHDA and CDR2 SQIVND (reference sequence). The CDR3 runs 14 residues. This CDR3 reads CASTAVESGNTIYF. In DNA, the CDR3 is TGTGCCAGTACAGCAGTTGAGTCTGGAAACACCATATATTTT.

This chain uses TRBV11-2 with TRBJ2-5, with D perhaps matching TRBD1 or TRBD2 (5 bases each). V was shortened by 0 bases and J by 2 bases, with 13 bases between the two germline ends. This CDR3 spans 16 amino acids. CDR1 SGHAT and CDR2 FQNNGV come from the germline V gene. Written as DNA, the CDR3 is TGTGCCAGCAGCTTAGAGGGGTGGGGCGGGCAAGAGACCCAGTACTTC. Its translation: CASSLEGWGGQETQYF. Full variable domain (outside the CDR3, taken from reference TRBV11-2 and TRBJ2-5): EAGVAQSPRYKIIEKRQSVAFWCNPISGHATLYWYQQILGQGPKLLIQFQNNGVVDDSQLPKDRFSAERLKGVDSTLKIQPAKLEDSAVYLCASSLEGWGGQETQYFGPGTRLLVL.

The chain recombines TRBV6-5 with TRBJ1-1; D might be TRBD1 (6 bases). The CDR3 is 14 amino acids. Germline loops: CDR1 MNHEY, CDR2 SVGAGI. V gave up 8 bases and J gave up 4 bases, with 17 bases separating them. Here the CDR3 reads CASRLGVGATEAFF. For the CDR3, the DNA is TGTGCCAGCCGGTTGGGTGTGGGGGCCACTGAAGCTTTCTTT.

The genes are TRBV4-1 and TRBJ1-5, with D hard to call. V was shortened by 0 bases and J by 1 base, with 10 bases between the two germline ends. Germline V CDR1 and CDR2: MGHRA, YSYEKL. The CDR3 extends over 16 amino acids. CDR3 protein: CASSQERIRSNQPQHF. The CDR3 nucleotides read TGCGCCAGCAGCCAAGAAAGGATACGGAGCAATCAGCCCCAGCATTTT.

J is TRBJ2-3 and V is TRBV9; TRBD1 is a possible D gene (5 bases). The CDR3 length is 14 residues. The V and J ends lost 0 bases and 5 bases respectively, with 10 bases between them. CDR1 and CDR2 from the germline V gene are SGDLS and YYNGEE. The CDR3 region is CASSVARTGDTQYF. The CDR3 DNA sequence: TGTGCCAGCAGCGTAGCTCGCACAGGAGATACGCAGTATTTT.

The CDR3 DNA is TGTGCCAGCAGCTCCGCCAGGGCCCCCGGACCTTACTGGGGGATCACCATATATTTT. It translates to CASSSARAPGPYWGITIYF. The V and J genes are TRBV11-2 and TRBJ1-3; D possibly corresponds to TRBD1 (5 bases). Germline V gene sequence: CDR1 SGHAT, CDR2 FQNNGV. V was pared by 4 bases and J by 9 bases, with 31 bases between. This CDR3 contains 19 residues.